This TCR beta chain was identified during a study of cytomegalovirus exposure and HLA in healthy donors. Whole-study results and caveats: Subsequent analysis showed first-cohort TCR clusters tending to co-occur in 120 validation repertoires. Rarity held for most TCR sequences, but there were some public TCRs that occurred in many donors.

Sequencing was performed with immunoSEQ multiplex PCR; in TCRdb, only in-frame clones are kept and a portion is missing. The profile shows 150,000 or so clones, about 88% of them singletons. A remark on this clone: Its antigen is undetermined.

This CDR3 spans 16 amino acids. V was cut by 3 bases and J by 3 bases, with 15 bases left in between. CDR1 LGHNT and CDR2 FRNRAP come from the germline V gene. This clonotype was obtained from a woman younger than 35 in good health and CMV-seropositive. Sequencing was performed on PBMCs. This chain joins TRBV12-5 and TRBJ2-1; possibly TRBD2 for D (7 bases). CDR3 residues: CASGFQRGAFYNEQFF. The CDR3 DNA follows: TGTGCTAGTGGTTTCCAACGGGGGGCCTTCTACAATGAGCAGTTCTTC.